This is a list of T cell receptor beta chains from one sample in a study of cytomegalovirus exposure and HLA in healthy donors. Repertoires were generated with immunoSEQ multiplex PCR, while TCRdb's copy carries only in-frame clones and drops some. The data contain fewer than 100,000 clones, 69% of them seen just once; the ten biggest clones take up approximately 1.1%. The sample comprised PBMCs. The origin of the receptors is a female donor in good health and CMV-seronegative. The CDR3 runs from the conserved cysteine through the conserved F or W. Fields, in order: D gene, clone size, J gene, V gene, CDR3 protein, CDR3 DNA. The D gene is left open where the match is weak. Size is stated for part of the rows, as once, few or many counts, or as a class when the clone is expanded.

D: TRBD1; size: .; J: TRBJ1-5; V: TRBV29-1; CDR3: CSVVQGESNQPQHF; DNA: TGCAGCGTTGTACAGGGGGAGAGCAATCAGCCCCAGCATTTT
D: TRBD2; size: .; J: TRBJ2-3; V: TRBV14; CDR3: CASSHGRGVADTQYF; DNA: TGTGCCAGCAGCCACGGTCGGGGGGTGGCAGATACGCAGTATTTT
D: .; size: .; J: TRBJ2-2; V: TRBV21-1; CDR3: CASSTGTGGGGATNTGELFF; DNA: TGTGCCAGCAGCACGGGGACAGGGGGCGGCGGGGCTACCAACACCGGGGAGCTGTTTTTT
D: .; size: .; J: TRBJ2-3; V: TRBV10-3; CDR3: CAISEGLSGKDTQYF; DNA: TGTGCCATCAGTGAGGGCCTCTCAGGAAAAGATACGCAGTATTTT
D: TRBD2; size: .; J: TRBJ2-7; V: TRBV29-1; CDR3: CSVEGLAGTYEQYF; DNA: TGCAGCGTTGAGGGGCTAGCGGGAACCTACGAGCAGTACTTC
D: TRBD1; size: .; J: TRBJ1-4; V: TRBV11-3; CDR3: CASSSGTGGKKLFF; DNA: TGTGCCAGCAGCTCCGGGACAGGGGGCAAAAAACTGTTTTTT
D: TRBD2; size: .; J: TRBJ2-7; V: TRBV2; CDR3: CASSKNGRTSYEQYF; DNA: TGTGCCAGCAGTAAGAACGGGAGGACCTCCTACGAGCAGTACTTC
D: .; size: .; J: TRBJ1-1; V: TRBV6-5; CDR3: CASSRREENTEAFF; DNA: TGTGCCAGCAGCCGGCGGGAGGAGAACACTGAAGCTTTCTTT
D: TRBD1; size: .; J: TRBJ1-1; V: TRBV5-5; CDR3: CASSLLATGGAGNTEAFF; DNA: TGTGCCAGCAGCTTATTGGCGACAGGGGGCGCGGGGAACACTGAAGCTTTCTTT
D: TRBD2; size: once; J: TRBJ2-1; V: TRBV5-1; CDR3: CASSNLAGGISYNEQFF; DNA: TGCGCCAGCAGCAACCTAGCGGGGGGTATCTCCTACAATGAGCAGTTCTTC
D: TRBD2; size: once; J: TRBJ2-2; V: TRBV28; CDR3: CASSGLAGAGELFF; DNA: TGTGCCAGCAGTGGGCTAGCGGGAGCCGGGGAGCTGTTTTTT
D: .; size: few; J: TRBJ1-1; V: TRBV28; CDR3: CASSLFRGAEAFF; DNA: TGTGCCAGCAGTTTATTTAGGGGCGCTGAAGCTTTCTTT
D: TRBD1; size: .; J: TRBJ1-1; V: TRBV2; CDR3: CASSPRTGAFEAFF; DNA: TGTGCCAGCAGTCCCAGGACAGGGGCGTTTGAAGCTTTCTTT
D: TRBD2; size: .; J: TRBJ2-3; V: TRBV15; CDR3: CATSRDLPTSGRDTQYF; DNA: TGTGCCACCAGCAGAGATCTTCCGACTAGCGGAAGAGATACGCAGTATTTT
D: .; size: .; J: TRBJ2-7; V: TRBV5-6; CDR3: CASSLVGPMEEQYF; DNA: TGTGCCAGCAGCTTGGTTGGGCCTATGGAAGAGCAGTACTTC
D: TRBD1; size: .; J: TRBJ2-3; V: TRBV4-1; CDR3: CASSPHGQGADTQYF; DNA: TGCGCCAGCAGCCCCCATGGACAGGGAGCAGATACGCAGTATTTT
D: TRBD1; size: .; J: TRBJ2-7; V: TRBV27; CDR3: CASSNGQGVGYEQYF; DNA: TGTGCCAGCAGCAATGGACAGGGGGTGGGGTACGAGCAGTACTTC
D: TRBD2; size: .; J: TRBJ2-3; V: TRBV5-6; CDR3: CASSPPGGRGAQYF; DNA: TGTGCCAGCAGCCCACCGGGGGGGCGCGGGGCGCAGTATTTT
D: .; size: .; J: TRBJ1-1; V: TRBV6-6; CDR3: CASSPRRGDFTFF; DNA: TGTGCCAGCAGTCCCCGGCGGGGGGATTTTACTTTCTTT
D: TRBD1; size: .; J: TRBJ1-4; V: TRBV6-1; CDR3: CASSGQGWEKLFF; DNA: TGTGCCAGCAGCGGACAGGGCTGGGAAAAACTGTTTTTT
D: .; size: .; J: TRBJ2-7; V: TRBV18; CDR3: CASSQYSQEVYEQYF; DNA: TGTGCCAGCTCCCAATACTCACAGGAAGTCTACGAGCAGTACTTC
D: TRBD1; size: few; J: TRBJ2-6; V: TRBV5-1; CDR3: CASSLETGAGANVLTF; DNA: TGCGCCAGCAGCTTGGAGACAGGGGCTGGGGCCAACGTCCTGACTTTC
D: TRBD1; size: .; J: TRBJ2-1; V: TRBV6-5; CDR3: CASRRTGTYNEQFF; DNA: TGTGCCAGCAGGAGGACAGGGACCTACAATGAGCAGTTCTTC